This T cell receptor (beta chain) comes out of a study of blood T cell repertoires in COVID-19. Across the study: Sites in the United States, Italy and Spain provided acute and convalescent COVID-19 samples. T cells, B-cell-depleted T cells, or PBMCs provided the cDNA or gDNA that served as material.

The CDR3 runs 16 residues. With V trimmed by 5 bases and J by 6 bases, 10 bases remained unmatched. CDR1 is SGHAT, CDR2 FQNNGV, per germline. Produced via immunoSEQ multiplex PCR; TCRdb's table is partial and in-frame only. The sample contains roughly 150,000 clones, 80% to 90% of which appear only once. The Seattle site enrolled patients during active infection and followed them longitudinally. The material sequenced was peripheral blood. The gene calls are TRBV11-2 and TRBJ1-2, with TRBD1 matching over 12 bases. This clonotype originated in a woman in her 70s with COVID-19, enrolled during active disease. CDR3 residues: CASSPLTGTGGDGYTF. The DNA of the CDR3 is TGTGCCAGCAGCCCCCTAACCGGGACAGGGGGCGATGGCTACACCTTC.